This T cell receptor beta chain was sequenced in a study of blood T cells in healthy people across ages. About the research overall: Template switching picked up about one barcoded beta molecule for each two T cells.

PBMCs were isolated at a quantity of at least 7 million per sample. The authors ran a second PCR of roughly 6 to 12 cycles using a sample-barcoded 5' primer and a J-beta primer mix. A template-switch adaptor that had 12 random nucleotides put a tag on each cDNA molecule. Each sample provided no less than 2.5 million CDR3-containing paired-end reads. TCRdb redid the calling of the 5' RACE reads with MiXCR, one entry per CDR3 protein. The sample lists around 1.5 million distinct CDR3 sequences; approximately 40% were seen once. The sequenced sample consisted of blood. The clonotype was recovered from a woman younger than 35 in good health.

The CDR3 sequence: CASSPGTQPFTDTQYF. The CDR3 nucleotides read TGTGCCAGCAGTCCCGGCACACAACCATTCACAGATACGCAGTATTTT. The chain carries TRBV28 and TRBJ2-3; the D is unclear. In germline, CDR1 is MDHEN, CDR2 SYDVKM. The CDR3 contains 16 residues. Trimming cost V 5 bases and J 2 bases, with 17 bases left between them.